The next 25 T cell receptor beta chains were all read from a single sample in a study of shared clonotypes between healthy human individuals (dated by TCRdb to between 2020 and 2021). CD8 naive samples were CD45RO-negative cells positively selected for CCR7, giving a CD45RA+CCR7+ population that excluded TemRA cells. Library generation was performed with the immunoSEQ multiplex PCR assay. Held by TCRdb, this immuneACCESS table contains in-frame sequences only and omits some clones. Under half of the omission traces to an unresolved V gene where checked; the cause of the rest is unknown. The sample profile shows 2 million to 2.5 million clones; roughly 95% of them were found once. About 1.1% of the sample belongs to the ten largest clones. The material sequenced was naive CD8+ T cells sorted from blood. The meaning of the sample's cell subset or site label: CD45RA+CCR7+. The receptors here all came from a man between 18 and 35 years old in good health.

This rearrangement joins TRBV2 to TRBJ2-1; D gene unclear. This CDR3 comprises 11 residues. The germline gives CDR1 SNHLY, CDR2 FYNNEI. V was trimmed by 5 bases and J by 16 bases, leaving 15 bases between them. The CDR3 region is CASSLRPSSFF. CDR3 coding DNA: TGTGCCAGCAGTCTAAGGCCGTCGAGTTTCTTC.

This chain links TRBV5-1 with TRBJ2-3; D is possibly TRBD2 (7 bases). Germline V gene data show CDR1 as SGHRS and CDR2 as YFSETQ. The length of the CDR3 is 15 residues. V was clipped by 1 base and J by 4 bases, with 13 bases between them. CDR3 loop: CASSLLGRGSDTQYF. The CDR3 bases are TGCGCCAGCAGCTTGCTAGGGAGGGGGTCAGATACGCAGTATTTT.

The chain combines TRBV6-1 with TRBJ2-3; no clear D. CDR1 is MNHNS and CDR2 is SASEGT in the germline V gene. The CDR3 sequence is 12 residues long. The ends were cut back, 6 bases at V and 6 bases at J, with 10 bases in the middle. In DNA, the CDR3 is TGTGCCAGCAGCGACGGGTGGGATACGCAGTATTTT. This gives the protein CASSDGWDTQYF.

The gene calls are TRBV29-1 and TRBJ2-2; 7 nucleotides align to TRBD1. Germline lookup yields CDR1 SQVTM and CDR2 ANQGSEA. CDR3 size: 17 residues. The ends lost 2 bases at V and 1 base at J; junction bases unmatched: 10. CDR3 nucleotide sequence: TGCAGCGTTGAAAGGGGACAGACAGGGATGAACACCGGGGAGCTGTTTTTT. Translated: CSVERGQTGMNTGELFF.

The J gene is TRBJ2-7, the V gene TRBV27, with 8 positions matching TRBD2. The CDR3 runs to 14 residues. V trimming: 5 bases; J trimming: 3 bases; junction bases outside the gene matches: 6. The V gene's germline CDR1 is MNHEY and CDR2 SMNVEV (reference sequence). The CDR3 loop is CASSITGTSYEQYF. Written as DNA, the CDR3 is TGTGCCAGCAGTATAACCGGGACTAGCTACGAGCAGTACTTC.

The V and J genes are TRBV21-1 and TRBJ2-3. TRBV21-1 is shown as a pseudogene. The CDR3 covers 15 residues. The CDR3: CASSKDPGSCDTQYF. The CDR3 DNA sequence: TGTGCCAGCAGCAAAGACCCAGGGAGTTGCGATACGCAGTATTTT.

CDR3 residues: CASSVVAGMSGELFF. DNA for the CDR3: TGTGCCAGCAGCGTAGTAGCGGGAATGTCCGGGGAGCTGTTTTTT. The chain recombines TRBV9 with TRBJ2-2; 8 bases map to TRBD2. The J segment lost 6 bases and the V segment lost 0 bases, leaving 4 bases of the junction unmatched. The CDR3 length is 15 residues. Germline lookup yields CDR1 SGDLS and CDR2 YYNGEE.

The chain is built from TRBV5-6 and TRBJ2-7, with 9 nucleotides matching TRBD1. Germline CDR1 reads SGHDT; CDR2 reads YYEEEE. V lost 4 bases, J lost 1 base, and 6 bases stayed unmatched. The CDR3 has 15 residues. In DNA, the CDR3 is TGTGCCAGCAGCCTAGACAGGGGGGAATCCTACGAGCAGTACTTC. Translation: CASSLDRGESYEQYF. Full variable domain (outside the CDR3, taken from reference TRBV5-6 and TRBJ2-7): DAGVTQSPTHLIKTRGQQVTLRCSPKSGHDTVSWYQQALGQGPQFIFQYYEEEERQRGNFPDRFSGHQFPNYSSELNVNALLLGDSALYLCASSLDRGESYEQYFGPGTRLTVT.

This clone is a singleton in its sample. The chain couples TRBV7-4 to TRBJ1-6, with 11 positions matching TRBD1. V shed 4 bases and J 10 bases; nucleotides not matched to a gene: 3. The germline gives CDR1 SGHVT, CDR2 SQSDAQ. The CDR3 loop spans 14 amino acids. Written as DNA, the CDR3 is TGTGCCAGCAGCTGGACAGGGGGCCGGTCACCCCTCCACTTT. It encodes CASSWTGGRSPLHF.

This clone was picked up one time. CDR3 sequence (DNA): TGTGCCAGCACCGACCTTGGGACAGGGGACTATGGCTACACCTTC. It translates to CASTDLGTGDYGYTF. This chain uses TRBV6-1 with TRBJ1-2; TRBD1 matches 10 bases. After removal of 7 bases from V and 3 bases from J, the junction contained 8 bases not matched to a gene. Germline V gene data show CDR1 as MNHNS and CDR2 as SASEGT. The CDR3 runs to 15 residues.

The rearrangement joins TRBV4-2 to TRBJ2-7; D gene unclear. There are 14 residues in the CDR3. Trimming took off 1 base at V and 4 bases at J, with 11 bases between the two ends. Germline CDR1 LGHNA, CDR2 YNFKEQ. The CDR3, as DNA: TGTGCCAGCAGCCAAGTTGAAGAAGGTTACGAGCAGTACTTC. Its protein product is CASSQVEEGYEQYF.

The chain is built from TRBV5-1 and TRBJ1-2; 7 positions agree with TRBD1. The germline gives CDR1 SGHRS, CDR2 YFSETQ. This CDR3 has 14 amino acids. Germline trimming cut 4 bases from V and 3 bases from J; bases unmatched to any gene: 6. The DNA for the CDR3 is TGCGCCAGCAGCCCAGACAGGGTTGACTATGGCTACACCTTC. Amino acids: CASSPDRVDYGYTF.

The chain carries TRBV12-5 and TRBJ2-3, with D unclear. The V end lost 4 bases, the J end lost 0 bases, and 11 bases lay between the germline ends. CDR1 and CDR2 from the germline V gene are LGHNT and FRNRAP. The CDR3 has 15 amino acids. DNA for the CDR3: TGTGCTAGTGGTTCTCCCCGGGCGAGCACAGATACGCAGTATTTT. It encodes CASGSPRASTDTQYF.

V usage is TRBV2 and J usage is TRBJ2-7; unclear D gene. CDR1 and CDR2 (germline): SNHLY, FYNNEI. The CDR3 totals 13 residues. Deletions cut 4 bases from V and 3 bases from J, with 10 bases between. The CDR3: CASSAEDRYEQYF. CDR3 nucleotides: TGTGCCAGCAGTGCTGAGGACCGCTACGAGCAGTACTTC.

The chain carries TRBV4-2 and TRBJ2-7; D might be TRBD2 (5 bases). From germline, CDR1 is LGHNA and CDR2 YNFKEQ. The CDR3 has 17 residues. Trimming stripped 1 base from V and 0 bases from J, with 16 bases between. The CDR3, as DNA: TGTGCCAGCAGCCAAGGAACTGAGGGCCATAGCTCCTACGAGCAGTACTTC. Its protein product is CASSQGTEGHSSYEQYF.

This chain connects TRBV7-8 to TRBJ2-1; unclear D gene. Germline CDR1 and CDR2: SGHVS and FQNEAQ. Trimming pared 1 base from V and 5 bases from J, leaving 6 bases between. This CDR3 region has 13 residues. CDR3: CASSLVLNNEQFF. Written as DNA, the CDR3 is TGTGCCAGCAGCTTAGTACTAAACAATGAGCAGTTCTTC.

The chain employs TRBV12-2 and TRBJ1-5; the D call in the table, TRBD1, was not verified against the DNA. TRBV12-2 is a recognized pseudogene. The CDR3 totals 15 residues. CDR3 DNA: TGTGCAAGTCGCTTAAACAGGGGATACAATCAGCCCCAGCATTTT. Translation gives CASRLNRGYNQPQHF.

V and J are TRBV5-1 and TRBJ2-2; TRBD1 or TRBD2 may be the D gene (5 bases each). The CDR3 loop spans 16 amino acids. In germline, CDR1 is SGHRS, CDR2 YFSETQ. Trimming took 1 base from V and 3 from J, leaving 13 bases between them. The CDR3 region is CASSLIRGWDTGELFF. CDR3 nucleotides: TGCGCCAGCAGCTTGATCCGGGGCTGGGACACCGGGGAGCTGTTTTTT.

Concerning this clone itself: This sample also contains other DNA sequences that code for the same CDR3. This rearrangement joins TRBV29-1 to TRBJ2-7, with D possibly matching TRBD2 (5 bases). The V end was cut by 1 base, the J end by 4 bases, with 11 bases between. Germline V gene lookup returns CDR1 SQVTM and CDR2 ANQGSEA. The CDR3 length is 13 residues. CDR3 in DNA: TGCAGCGTTGAAGGGGGAGAGGGTTACGAGCAGTACTTC. Protein: CSVEGGEGYEQYF.

In nucleotides, the CDR3 is TGCGCCAGCAGCCAGTTAGTGGGGGCCGGCACTGAAGCTTTCTTT. Translated, it gives CASSQLVGAGTEAFF. The chain combines TRBV4-1 with TRBJ1-1, with D possibly matching TRBD1 (6 bases). CDR3 length: 15 residues. V lost 3 bases and J lost 4, with 15 bases in between. CDR1 MGHRA and CDR2 YSYEKL come from the germline V gene.

J is TRBJ2-5 and V is TRBV19; D is uncertain. The CDR3 length is 13 residues. Looked up from germline, CDR1 is LNHDA and CDR2 is SQIVND (reference sequence). The V and J ends lost 5 bases and 1 base respectively, with 8 bases between them. The chain's CDR3 is CASSPFPQETQYF. The CDR3 DNA follows: TGTGCCAGTAGTCCCTTCCCCCAAGAGACCCAGTACTTC.

The J gene is TRBJ2-1, the V gene TRBV5-1; possibly TRBD2 for D (5 bases). Trimming stripped 1 base from V and 2 bases from J, with 16 bases between. Germline V gives CDR1 SGHRS, CDR2 YFSETQ. CDR3 size: 17 residues. The CDR3 spells CASSLRGLDAPYNEQFF. The CDR3 region has the DNA TGCGCCAGCAGCTTGCGTGGACTCGACGCACCCTACAATGAGCAGTTCTTC.

V is TRBV27 and J is TRBJ2-1, with D maybe TRBD2 (6 bases). Trimming shortened V by 6 bases and J by 4 bases, and 16 bases separated the two germline ends. From germline, CDR1 is MNHEY and CDR2 SMNVEV (reference sequence). The CDR3 has 15 residues. CDR3 in amino acids: CASRGLAGGYNEQFF. The CDR3 DNA reads TGTGCCAGCAGAGGACTGGCTGGGGGGTACAATGAGCAGTTCTTC.

CDR3 bases: TGTGCCAGCAGTTCCGTTCCCCCCGCCCAGCATTTT. This translates into CASSSVPPAQHF. The rearrangement links TRBV6-1 to TRBJ1-5; no firm D call. V lost 5 bases to trimming and J lost 11 bases, with 13 bases between them. The CDR3 is 12 amino acids. Per the germline V gene, CDR1 is MNHNS and CDR2 is SASEGT.

The chain is built from TRBV2 and TRBJ2-7; maybe TRBD1 (6 bases). The V gene lost 10 bases and the J gene lost 1 base, with 17 bases spanning the gap. Germline V gene data show CDR1 as SNHLY and CDR2 as FYNNEI. CDR3 length: 14 amino acids. CDR3 amino acids: CATVFRDNSYEQYF. As DNA, the CDR3 is TGTGCCACCGTTTTCCGGGACAATTCCTACGAGCAGTACTTC. The full variable domain, rest sourced from reference TRBV2 and TRBJ2-7, is EPEVTQTPSHQVTQMGQEVILRCVPISNHLYFYWYRQILGQKVEFLVSFYNNEISEKSEIFDDQFSVERPDGSNFTLKIRSTKLEDSAMYFCATVFRDNSYEQYFGPGTRLTVT.